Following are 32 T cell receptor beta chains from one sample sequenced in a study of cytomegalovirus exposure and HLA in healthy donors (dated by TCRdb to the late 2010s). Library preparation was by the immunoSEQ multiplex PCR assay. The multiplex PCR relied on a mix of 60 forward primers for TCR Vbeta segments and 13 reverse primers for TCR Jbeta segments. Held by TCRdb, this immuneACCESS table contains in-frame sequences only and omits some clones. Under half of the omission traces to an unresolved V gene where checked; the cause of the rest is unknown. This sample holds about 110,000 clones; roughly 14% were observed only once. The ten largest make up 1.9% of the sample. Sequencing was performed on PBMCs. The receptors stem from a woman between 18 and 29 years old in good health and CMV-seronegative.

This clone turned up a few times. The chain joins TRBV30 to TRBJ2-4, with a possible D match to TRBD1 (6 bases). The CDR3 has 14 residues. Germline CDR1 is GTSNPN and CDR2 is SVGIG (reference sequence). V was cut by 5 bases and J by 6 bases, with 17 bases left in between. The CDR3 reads CAWGDPGQLNIQYF. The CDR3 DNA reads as TGTGCCTGGGGAGATCCAGGACAGTTAAACATTCAGTACTTC. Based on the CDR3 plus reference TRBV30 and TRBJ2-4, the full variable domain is SQTIHQWPATLVQPVGSPLSLECTVEGTSNPNLYWYRQAAGRGLQLLFYSVGIGQISSEVPQNLSASRPQDRQFILSSKKLLLSDSGFYLCAWGDPGQLNIQYFGAGTRLSVL.

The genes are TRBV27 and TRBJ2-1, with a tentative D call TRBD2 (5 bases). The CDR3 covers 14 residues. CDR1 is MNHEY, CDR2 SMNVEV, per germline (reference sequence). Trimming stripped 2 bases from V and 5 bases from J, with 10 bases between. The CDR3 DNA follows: TGTGCCAGCAGTTTACTAGGACTTAACAATGAGCAGTTCTTC. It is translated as CASSLLGLNNEQFF.

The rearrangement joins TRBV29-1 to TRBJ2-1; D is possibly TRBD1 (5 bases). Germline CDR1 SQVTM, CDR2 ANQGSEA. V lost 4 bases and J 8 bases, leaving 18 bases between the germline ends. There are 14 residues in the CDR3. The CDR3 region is CSVVGPQGLYEQFF. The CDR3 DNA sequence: TGCAGCGTTGTGGGTCCGCAGGGCCTCTATGAGCAGTTCTTC.

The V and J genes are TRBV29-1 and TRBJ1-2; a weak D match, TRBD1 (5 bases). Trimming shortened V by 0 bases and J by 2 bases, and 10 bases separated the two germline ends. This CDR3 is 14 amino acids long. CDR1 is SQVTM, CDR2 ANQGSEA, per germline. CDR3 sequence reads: CSVEDLDRNYGYTF. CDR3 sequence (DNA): TGCAGCGTTGAAGATCTCGACAGAAACTATGGCTACACCTTC.

In DNA form, the CDR3 reads TGTGCCAGCAGCCTCGGGATTCTGAACACTGAAGCTTTCTTT. Translated: CASSLGILNTEAFF. The chain uses TRBV6-5 and TRBJ1-1; D ambiguous. The V end lost 6 bases, the J end lost 0 bases, and 11 bases lay between the germline ends. In germline, CDR1 is MNHEY, CDR2 SVGAGI. The CDR3 covers 14 residues.

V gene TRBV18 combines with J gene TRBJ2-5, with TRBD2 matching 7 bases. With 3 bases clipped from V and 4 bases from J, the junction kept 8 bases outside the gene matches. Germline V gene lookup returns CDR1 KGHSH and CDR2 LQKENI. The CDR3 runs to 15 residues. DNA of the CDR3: TGTGCCAGCTCACCCCTCCTGGGACTAACAGAGACCCAGTACTTC. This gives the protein CASSPLLGLTETQYF.

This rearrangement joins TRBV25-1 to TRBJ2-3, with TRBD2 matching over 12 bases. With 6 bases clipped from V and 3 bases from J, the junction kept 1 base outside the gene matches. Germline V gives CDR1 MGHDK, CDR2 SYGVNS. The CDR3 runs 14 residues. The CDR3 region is CASSGLAGTDTQYF. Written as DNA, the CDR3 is TGTGCCAGCAGCGGACTAGCGGGAACAGATACGCAGTATTTT.

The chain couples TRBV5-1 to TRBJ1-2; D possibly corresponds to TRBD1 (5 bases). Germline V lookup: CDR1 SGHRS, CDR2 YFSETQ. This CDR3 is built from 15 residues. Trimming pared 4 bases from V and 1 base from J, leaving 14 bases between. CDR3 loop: CASSRAGTDNYGYTF. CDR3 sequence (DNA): TGCGCCAGCAGCCGGGCCGGGACTGATAACTATGGCTACACCTTC.

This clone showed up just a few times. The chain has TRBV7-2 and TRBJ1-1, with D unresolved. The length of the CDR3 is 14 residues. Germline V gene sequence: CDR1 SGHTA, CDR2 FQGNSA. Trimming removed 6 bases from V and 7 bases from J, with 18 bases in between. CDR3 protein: CASSPLEVFNEAFF. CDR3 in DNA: TGTGCCAGCAGTCCTCTTGAGGTCTTCAATGAAGCTTTCTTT.

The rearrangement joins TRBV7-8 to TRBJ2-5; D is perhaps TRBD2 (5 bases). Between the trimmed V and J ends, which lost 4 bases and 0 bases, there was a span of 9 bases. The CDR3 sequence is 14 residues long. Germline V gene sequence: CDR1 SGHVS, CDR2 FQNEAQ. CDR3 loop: CASSSFGDQETQYF. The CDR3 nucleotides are TGTGCCAGCAGCTCATTCGGGGACCAAGAGACCCAGTACTTC.

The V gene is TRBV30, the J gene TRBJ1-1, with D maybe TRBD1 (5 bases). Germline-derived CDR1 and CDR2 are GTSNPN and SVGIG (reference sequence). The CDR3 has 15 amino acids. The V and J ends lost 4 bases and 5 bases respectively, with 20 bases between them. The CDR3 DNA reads TGTGCCTGGAACGGAGAAAGGGGCAGTGATACTGAAGCTTTCTTT. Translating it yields CAWNGERGSDTEAFF.

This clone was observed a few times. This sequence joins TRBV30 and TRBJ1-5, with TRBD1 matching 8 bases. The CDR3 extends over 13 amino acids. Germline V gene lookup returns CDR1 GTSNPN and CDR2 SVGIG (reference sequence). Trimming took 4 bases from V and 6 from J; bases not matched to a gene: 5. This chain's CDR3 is CAWKDRAAQPQHF. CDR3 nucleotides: TGTGCCTGGAAGGACAGGGCGGCTCAGCCCCAGCATTTT.

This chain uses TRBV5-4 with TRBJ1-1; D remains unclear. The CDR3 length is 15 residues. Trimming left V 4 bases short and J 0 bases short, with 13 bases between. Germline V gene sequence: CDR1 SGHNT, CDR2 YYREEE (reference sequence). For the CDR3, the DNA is TGTGCCAGCAGCCAAACCGGTATTTTGAACACTGAAGCTTTCTTT. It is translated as CASSQTGILNTEAFF.

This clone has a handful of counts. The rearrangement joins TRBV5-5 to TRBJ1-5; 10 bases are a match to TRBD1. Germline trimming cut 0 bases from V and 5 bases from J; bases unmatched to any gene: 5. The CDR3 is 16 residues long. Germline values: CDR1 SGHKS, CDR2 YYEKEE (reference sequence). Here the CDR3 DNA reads TGTGCCAGCAGCTTGGGGGGACAGGGGCTATATCAGCCCCAGCATTTT. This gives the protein CASSLGGQGLYQPQHF.

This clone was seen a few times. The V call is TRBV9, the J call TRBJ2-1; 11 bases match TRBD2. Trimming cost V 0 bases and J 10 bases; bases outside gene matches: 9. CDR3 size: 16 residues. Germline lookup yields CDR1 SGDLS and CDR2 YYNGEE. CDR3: CASSVVAGGPMGEQFF. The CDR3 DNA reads TGTGCCAGCAGCGTAGTAGCGGGGGGGCCGATGGGGGAGCAGTTCTTC.

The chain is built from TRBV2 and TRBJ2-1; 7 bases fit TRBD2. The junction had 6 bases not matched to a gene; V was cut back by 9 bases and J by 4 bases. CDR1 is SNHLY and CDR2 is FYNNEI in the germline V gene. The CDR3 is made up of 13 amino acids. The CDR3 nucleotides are TGTGCCAGAAGCGGGGAACTATACAATGAGCAGTTCTTC. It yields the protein CARSGELYNEQFF. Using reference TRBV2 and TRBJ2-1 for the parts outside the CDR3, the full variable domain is EPEVTQTPSHQVTQMGQEVILRCVPISNHLYFYWYRQILGQKVEFLVSFYNNEISEKSEIFDDQFSVERPDGSNFTLKIRSTKLEDSAMYFCARSGELYNEQFFGPGTRLTVL.

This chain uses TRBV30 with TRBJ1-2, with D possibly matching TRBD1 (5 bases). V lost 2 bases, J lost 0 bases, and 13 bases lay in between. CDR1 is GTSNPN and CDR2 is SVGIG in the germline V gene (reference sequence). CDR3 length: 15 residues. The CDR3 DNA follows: TGTGCCTGGAGTATGGGCAGGGTAACTAACTATGGCTACACCTTC. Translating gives CAWSMGRVTNYGYTF.

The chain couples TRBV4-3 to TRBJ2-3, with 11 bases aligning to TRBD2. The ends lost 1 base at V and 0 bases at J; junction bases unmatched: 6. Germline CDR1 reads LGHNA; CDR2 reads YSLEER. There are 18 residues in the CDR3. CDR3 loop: CASSQVLAGALSTDTQYF. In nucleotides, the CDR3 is TGCGCCAGCAGCCAAGTACTAGCGGGGGCGCTCAGCACAGATACGCAGTATTTT.

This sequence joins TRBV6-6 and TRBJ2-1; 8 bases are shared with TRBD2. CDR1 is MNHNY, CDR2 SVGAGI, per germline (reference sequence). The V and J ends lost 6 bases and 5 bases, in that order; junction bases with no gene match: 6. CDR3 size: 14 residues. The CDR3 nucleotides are TGTGCCAGCAGCCGAGGGACTAGTCACAATGAGCAGTTCTTC. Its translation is CASSRGTSHNEQFF.

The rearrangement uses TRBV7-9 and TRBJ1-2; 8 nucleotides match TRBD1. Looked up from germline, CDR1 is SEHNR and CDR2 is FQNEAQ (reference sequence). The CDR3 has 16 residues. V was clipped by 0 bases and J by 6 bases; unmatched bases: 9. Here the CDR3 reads CASSLAGQGNIDGYTF. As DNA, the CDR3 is TGTGCCAGCAGCTTAGCCGGACAGGGAAACATCGATGGCTACACCTTC.

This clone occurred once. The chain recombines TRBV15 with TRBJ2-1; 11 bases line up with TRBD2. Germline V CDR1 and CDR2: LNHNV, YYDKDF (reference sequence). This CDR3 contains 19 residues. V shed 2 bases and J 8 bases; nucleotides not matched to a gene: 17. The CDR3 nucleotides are TGTGCCACCAGCAGAAAAACGGGGGGGGATAGGGGACTAGCGGATGAGCAGTTCTTC. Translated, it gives CATSRKTGGDRGLADEQFF. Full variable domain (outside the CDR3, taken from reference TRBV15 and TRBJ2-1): DAMVIQNPRYQVTQFGKPVTLSCSQTLNHNVMYWYQQKSSQAPKLLFHYYDKDFNNEADTPDNFQSRRPNTSFCFLDIRSPGLGDTAMYLCATSRKTGGDRGLADEQFFGPGTRLTVL.

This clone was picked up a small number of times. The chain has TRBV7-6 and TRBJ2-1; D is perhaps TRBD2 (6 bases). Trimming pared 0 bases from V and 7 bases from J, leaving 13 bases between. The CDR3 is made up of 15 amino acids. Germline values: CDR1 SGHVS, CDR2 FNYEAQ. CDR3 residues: CASSLAGGAENEQFF. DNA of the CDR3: TGTGCCAGCAGCTTAGCGGGGGGTGCCGAGAATGAGCAGTTCTTC.

The CDR3 DNA reads TGTGCCAGCAGTTTAAGCCTAGCGGGGGGGCTGTACGAGCAGTACTTC. This sequence encodes CASSLSLAGGLYEQYF. J is TRBJ2-7 and V is TRBV28; TRBD2 matches 12 bases. The CDR3 loop spans 16 amino acids. The germline CDR1 and CDR2 sequences are MDHEN and SYDVKM. V gave up 2 bases and J gave up 4 bases; unmatched junction bases: 6.

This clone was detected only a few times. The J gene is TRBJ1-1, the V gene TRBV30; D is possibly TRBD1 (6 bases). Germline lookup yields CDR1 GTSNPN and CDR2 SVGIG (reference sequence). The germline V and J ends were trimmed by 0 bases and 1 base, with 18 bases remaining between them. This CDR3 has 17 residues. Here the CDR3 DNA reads TGTGCCTGGAGTGTACCCCTCTTACAGGGACGGAACACTGAAGCTTTCTTT. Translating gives CAWSVPLLQGRNTEAFF.

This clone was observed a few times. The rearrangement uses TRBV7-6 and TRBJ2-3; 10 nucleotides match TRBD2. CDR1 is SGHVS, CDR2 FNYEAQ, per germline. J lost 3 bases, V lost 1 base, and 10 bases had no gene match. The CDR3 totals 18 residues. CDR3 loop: CASSLEKLAGLITDTQYF. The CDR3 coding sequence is TGTGCCAGCAGCTTAGAGAAACTAGCGGGATTGATAACAGATACGCAGTATTTT.

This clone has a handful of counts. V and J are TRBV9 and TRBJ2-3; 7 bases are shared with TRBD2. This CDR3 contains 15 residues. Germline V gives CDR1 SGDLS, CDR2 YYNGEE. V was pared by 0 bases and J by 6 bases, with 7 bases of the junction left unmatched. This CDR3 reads CASSVAATGRDTQYF. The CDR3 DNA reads TGTGCCAGCAGCGTAGCAGCCACCGGGAGGGATACGCAGTATTTT.

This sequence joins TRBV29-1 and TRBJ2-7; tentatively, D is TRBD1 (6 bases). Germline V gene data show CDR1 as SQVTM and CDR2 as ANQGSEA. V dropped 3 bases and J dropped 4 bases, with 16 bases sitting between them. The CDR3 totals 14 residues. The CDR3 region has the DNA TGCAGCGTTGAGCTTACAGGGATCCCTTACGAGCAGTACTTC. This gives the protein CSVELTGIPYEQYF.

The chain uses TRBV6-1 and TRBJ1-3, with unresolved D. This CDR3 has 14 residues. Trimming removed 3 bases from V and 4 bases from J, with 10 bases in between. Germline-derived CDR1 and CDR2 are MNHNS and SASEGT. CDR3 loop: CASSDEFYGNTIYF. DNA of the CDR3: TGTGCCAGCAGTGACGAGTTTTACGGAAACACCATATATTTT.

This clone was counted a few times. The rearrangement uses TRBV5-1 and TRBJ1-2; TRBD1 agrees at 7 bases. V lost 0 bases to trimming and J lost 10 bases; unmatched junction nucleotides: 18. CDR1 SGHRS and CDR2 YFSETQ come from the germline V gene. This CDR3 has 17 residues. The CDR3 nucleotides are TGCGCCAGCAGCTTGGGAGGGACAGCGGCCCGACCCTCGACCTACACCTTC. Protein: CASSLGGTAARPSTYTF.

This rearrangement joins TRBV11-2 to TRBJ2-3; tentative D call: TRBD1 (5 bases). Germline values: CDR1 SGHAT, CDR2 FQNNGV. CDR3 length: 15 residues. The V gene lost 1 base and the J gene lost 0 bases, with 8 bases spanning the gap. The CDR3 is CASSLGAGSTDTQYF. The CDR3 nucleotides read TGTGCCAGCAGCTTAGGGGCAGGGAGCACAGATACGCAGTATTTT.

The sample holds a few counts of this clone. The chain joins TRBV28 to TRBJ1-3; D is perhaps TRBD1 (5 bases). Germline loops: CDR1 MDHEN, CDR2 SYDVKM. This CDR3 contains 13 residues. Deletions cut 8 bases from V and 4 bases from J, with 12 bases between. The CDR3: CASYQGSGNTIYF. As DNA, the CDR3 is TGTGCCAGCTACCAGGGATCCGGAAACACCATATATTTT.

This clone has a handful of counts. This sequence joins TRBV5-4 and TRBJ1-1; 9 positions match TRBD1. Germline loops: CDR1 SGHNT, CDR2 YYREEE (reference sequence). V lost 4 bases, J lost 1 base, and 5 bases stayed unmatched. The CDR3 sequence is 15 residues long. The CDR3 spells CASSTGQGKNTEAFF. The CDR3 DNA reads TGTGCCAGCAGCACCGGACAGGGGAAGAACACTGAAGCTTTCTTT.